This T cell receptor (beta chain) was profiled in a study of Graves' ophthalmopathy and Graves' hyperthyroidism. Study-level results: Blood was where most expanded thyroid clonotypes above 0.001 frequency also turned up. Ophthalmopathy progression cases were predicted by the model with 70.59% sensitivity and 72.22% specificity.

This clonotype was seen ten or more times. Its antigen remains unknown. All donors with ophthalmopathy were recorded as having moderate-to-severe activity, CAS ≥3, NOSPECS ≥4 and a duration under 3 months. TCR beta CDR3 amplification used RNA transcripts. The first round was an RT-PCR with HTBI primers, and the second round was a multiplex PCR. TCRdb passed the multiplex PCR reads through MiXCR, listing each CDR3 protein once. The repertoire holds 600,000 to 950,000 distinct CDR3 sequences, with about 44% as singletons. What was sequenced was peripheral blood. The clonotype comes from an adult man with Graves' ophthalmopathy.

CDR3 protein: CSARDGGGNSPLHF. The CDR3 DNA sequence: TGCAGTGCTAGAGATGGTGGGGGTAATTCACCCCTCCACTTT. The chain has TRBV20-1 and TRBJ1-6, with D perhaps TRBD1 (5 bases). The germline V gene encodes CDR1 DFQATT and CDR2 SNEGSKA (reference sequence). CDR3 length equals 14 residues. The V end was cut by 0 bases, the J end by 6 bases, with 9 bases between.